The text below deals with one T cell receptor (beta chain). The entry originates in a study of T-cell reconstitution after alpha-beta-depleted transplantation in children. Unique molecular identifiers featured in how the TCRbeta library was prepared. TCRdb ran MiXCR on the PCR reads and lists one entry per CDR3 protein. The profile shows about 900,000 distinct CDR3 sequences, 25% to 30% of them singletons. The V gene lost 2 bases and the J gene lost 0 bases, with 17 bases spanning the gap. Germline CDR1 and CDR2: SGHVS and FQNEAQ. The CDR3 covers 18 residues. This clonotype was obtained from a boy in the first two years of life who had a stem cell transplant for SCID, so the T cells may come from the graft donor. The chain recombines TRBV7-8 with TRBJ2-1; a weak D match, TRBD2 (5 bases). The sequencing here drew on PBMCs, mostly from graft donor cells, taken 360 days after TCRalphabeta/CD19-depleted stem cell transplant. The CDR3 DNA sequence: TGTGCCAGCAGCTTAAGCCGGACTCACCCCAGCTCCTACAATGAGCAGTTCTTC. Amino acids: CASSLSRTHPSSYNEQFF.